The 13 T cell receptor beta chains below come from one sample, sequenced in a study of blood T cell repertoires in COVID-19. Method: immunoSEQ multiplex PCR; TCRdb's copy keeps in-frame clones and lacks some. The sample yields 140,000 or so clones, about four fifths seen once. Material: peripheral blood. These receptors all come from a human donor in a cohort sampled during active COVID-19.

The J gene is TRBJ1-6, the V gene TRBV7-9; the D gene is possibly TRBD1 (6 bases). The length of the CDR3 is 15 residues. V dropped 5 bases and J dropped 7 bases, with 15 bases sitting between them. Germline values: CDR1 SEHNR, CDR2 FQNEAQ (reference sequence). The CDR3 loop reads CASSPPGHTNSPLHF. Written as DNA, the CDR3 is TGTGCCAGCAGCCCCCCGGGACATACAAATTCACCCCTCCACTTT. Filled out from reference TRBV7-9 and TRBJ1-6, the complete variable domain reads DTGVSQNPRHKITKRGQNVTFRCDPISEHNRLYWYRQTLGQGPEFLTYFQNEAQLEKSRLLSDRFSAERPKGSFSTLEIQRTEQGDSAMYLCASSPPGHTNSPLHFGNGTRLTVT.

This chain uses TRBV4-2 with TRBJ2-7; the match to TRBD2 covers 7 bases. Germline V CDR1 and CDR2: LGHNA, YNFKEQ. The CDR3 spans 17 residues. After removal of 1 base from V and 0 bases from J, the junction contained 9 bases not matched to a gene. The CDR3 nucleotides read TGTGCCAGCAGCCAAGGGGGGGGAGGTCTAAACTCCTACGAGCAGTACTTC. Translating it yields CASSQGGGGLNSYEQYF.

The chain recombines TRBV24-1 with TRBJ2-7; 8 bases are shared with TRBD1. This CDR3 is 15 amino acids long. With V trimmed by 3 bases and J by 1 base, 4 bases remained unmatched. Germline CDR1 KGHDR, CDR2 SFDVKD. The CDR3 sequence: CATSDDRGPSYEQYF. Written as DNA, the CDR3 is TGTGCCACCAGTGATGACAGGGGTCCGTCCTACGAGCAGTACTTC.

The CDR3 DNA reads TGCGCCAGCAGCCGTACCGGGACAGGGTCCTATGGCTACACCTTC. Protein: CASSRTGTGSYGYTF. The chain has TRBV4-3 and TRBJ1-2; 9 bases are a match to TRBD1. V was pared by 4 bases and J by 4 bases, with 7 bases of the junction left unmatched. CDR3 length: 15 amino acids. Germline assignment: CDR1 LGHNA and CDR2 YSLEER.

Turning to this clone: At the DNA level, this CDR3 is encoded by other sequences in the same sample as well. V and J are TRBV29-1 and TRBJ1-1, with D possibly TRBD1 on 6 matching bases. This CDR3 is 13 amino acids long. Germline lookup yields CDR1 SQVTM and CDR2 ANQGSEA. The V end lost 7 bases, the J end lost 1 base, and 13 bases lay between the germline ends. CDR3: CSARGGPNTEAFF. The CDR3 DNA reads as TGCAGCGCTAGGGGGGGGCCGAACACTGAAGCTTTCTTT.

The CDR3 nucleotides are TGTGCCAGCAGTTCCCCCCCGACAGAGAACACTGAAGCTTTCTTT. It codes for CASSSPPTENTEAFF. The chain links TRBV28 to TRBJ1-1, with TRBD1 as a possible D gene (5 bases). The V gene lost 4 bases and the J gene lost 1 base, with 13 bases spanning the gap. Per the germline V gene, CDR1 is MDHEN and CDR2 is SYDVKM. The CDR3 sequence is 15 residues long.

The chain employs TRBV19 and TRBJ2-7, with TRBD1 matching over 9 bases. The CDR3 contains 14 residues. V dropped 4 bases and J dropped 5; count of bases not matched to a gene: 6. Germline V gene data show CDR1 as LNHDA and CDR2 as SQIVND (reference sequence). CDR3 sequence (DNA): TGTGCCAGTAGTACGGGACAGGGAATACACGAGCAGTACTTC. It is translated as CASSTGQGIHEQYF.

The chain joins TRBV7-2 to TRBJ2-5; tentative D call: TRBD2 (5 bases). The germline V gene has CDR1 SGHTA and CDR2 FQGNSA. The CDR3 runs 16 residues. The V gene lost 8 bases and the J gene lost 4 bases, with 23 bases spanning the gap. The CDR3 sequence is CASGREGSLRVETQYF. The CDR3 DNA sequence: TGTGCCAGCGGTCGGGAAGGTTCGTTGCGGGTAGAGACCCAGTACTTC.

The chain joins TRBV7-9 to TRBJ2-1, with 7 nucleotides matching TRBD2. The V gene's germline CDR1 is SEHNR and CDR2 FQNEAQ (reference sequence). The CDR3 sequence is 15 residues long. Germline trimming cut 1 base from V and 3 bases from J; bases unmatched to any gene: 3. DNA of the CDR3: TGTGCCAGCAGCTTAGGGGCTAGCGGCTACAATGAGCAGTTCTTC. As protein: CASSLGASGYNEQFF. The variable domain in full, completed from reference TRBV7-9 and TRBJ2-1, reads DTGVSQNPRHKITKRGQNVTFRCDPISEHNRLYWYRQTLGQGPEFLTYFQNEAQLEKSRLLSDRFSAERPKGSFSTLEIQRTEQGDSAMYLCASSLGASGYNEQFFGPGTRLTVL.

CDR3 protein: CASSLTGTVPEKLFF. The DNA for the CDR3 is TGCGCCAGCAGCTTAACCGGGACAGTGCCCGAAAAACTGTTTTTT. The chain employs TRBV5-1 and TRBJ1-4; 7 bases align to TRBD1. From germline, CDR1 is SGHRS and CDR2 YFSETQ. This CDR3 has 15 amino acids. J lost 8 bases, V lost 2 bases, and 9 bases had no gene match.

The CDR3 sequence is CASSARTARQYF. CDR3 bases: TGTGCCAGTAGTGCCAGGACAGCCCGGCAGTACTTC. The V call is TRBV19, the J call TRBJ2-4, with D maybe TRBD1 (6 bases). The CDR3 runs to 12 residues. The ends were cut back, 5 bases at V and 13 bases at J, with 15 bases in the middle. The germline V gene encodes CDR1 LNHDA and CDR2 SQIVND (reference sequence).

V and J are TRBV5-4 and TRBJ2-3, with a weak D call TRBD1 (6 bases). Germline V CDR1 and CDR2: SGHNT, YYREEE (reference sequence). Trimming left V 5 bases short and J 3 bases short, with 13 bases between. The CDR3 spans 14 residues. The CDR3 reads CASRQGPGTDTQYF. In nucleotides, the CDR3 is TGTGCCAGCAGACAGGGCCCGGGGACAGATACGCAGTATTTT.

The chain has TRBV28 and TRBJ2-2; 8 nucleotides match TRBD2. Germline V gene data show CDR1 as MDHEN and CDR2 as SYDVKM. The J segment lost 6 bases and the V segment lost 6 bases, leaving 9 bases of the junction unmatched. The CDR3 loop spans 15 amino acids. The CDR3 DNA reads TGTGCCAGCAGAGAGACCGGGACTAGGGCCGGGGAGCTGTTTTTT. Its translation is CASRETGTRAGELFF. The entire variable domain, with the rest obtained from reference TRBV28 and TRBJ2-2, is as follows: DVKVTQSSRYLVKRTGEKVFLECVQDMDHENMFWYRQDPGLGLRLIYFSYDVKMKEKGDIPEGYSVSREKKERFSLILESASTNQTSMYLCASRETGTRAGELFFGEGSRLTVL.